Listed below are T cell receptor beta chains from one sample, sequenced in a study of blood T cell repertoires in COVID-19. The data were produced by immunoSEQ multiplex PCR, yet TCRdb's version contains in-frame clones alone and is incomplete. The profile shows 100,000 to 150,000 clones, 84% of them singletons. Sequencing was done on a sample of PBMCs or T cells enriched from blood (not recorded which). These receptors all stem from a woman in her 30s who had recovered from COVID-19. Both conserved end residues are part of each CDR3. A D gene is named only where the DNA matches it firmly. Clone size appears in some rows only: once, few, many, or a class for an expanded clone.

TRBV6-2/TRBV6-3	TRBJ2-3	-	once	CASSPQGSDTQYF	TGTGCCAGCAGTCCCCAGGGGTCAGATACGCAGTATTTT
TRBV7-2	TRBJ2-1	-	-	CASSFSGYNEQFF	TGTGCCAGCAGCTTTTCCGGCTACAATGAGCAGTTCTTC
TRBV29-1	TRBJ1-4	TRBD1	-	CSVVRDRNEKLFF	TGCAGCGTCGTTAGGGACAGAAATGAAAAACTGTTTTTT
TRBV7-6	TRBJ1-4	-	-	CASSLGRGKRNEKLFF	TGTGCCAGCAGCTTAGGCAGGGGTAAGAGGAATGAAAAACTGTTTTTT
TRBV7-7	TRBJ1-6	-	-	CASSQDRSSPLHF	TGTGCCAGCAGCCAGGACAGAAGTTCACCCCTCCACTTT
TRBV4-3	TRBJ2-5	-	-	CASSQDWGGDHQETQYF	TGCGCCAGCAGCCAAGATTGGGGCGGAGACCACCAAGAGACCCAGTACTTC
TRBV6-5	TRBJ2-7	-	-	CASTPGPGHYEQYF	TGTGCCAGCACCCCCGGGCCAGGGCACTACGAGCAGTACTTC
TRBV6-4	TRBJ2-1	TRBD2	few	CASSPLAGGYNEQFF	TGTGCCAGCAGTCCGCTAGCGGGAGGGTACAATGAGCAGTTCTTC
TRBV6-1	TRBJ2-7	TRBD2	-	CASSEEPGGLEEQYF	TGTGCCAGCAGTGAAGAGCCGGGAGGGCTGGAGGAGCAGTACTTC
TRBV2	TRBJ2-3	-	-	CASRDWGGTDTQYF	TGTGCCAGCAGGGATTGGGGCGGCACAGATACGCAGTATTTT
TRBV2	TRBJ2-7	TRBD1	-	CASTPGQVTEQYF	TGTGCCAGCACACCAGGACAGGTAACCGAGCAGTACTTC
TRBV21-1	TRBJ1-4	-	-	CASSKRDRVQEKLFF	TGTGCCAGCAGCAAACGTGACAGGGTTCAAGAAAAACTGTTTTTT
TRBV4-2	TRBJ2-3	TRBD2	-	CASSQNRLAADTQYF	TGTGCCAGCAGCCAAAATCGACTAGCCGCAGATACGCAGTATTTT
TRBV28	TRBJ2-3	TRBD2	-	CASSLPGGTTDTQYF	TGTGCCAGCAGTTTACCGGGAGGGACCACAGATACGCAGTATTTT
TRBV9	TRBJ2-3	TRBD2	-	CASSVEGSGGADTQYF	TGTGCCAGCAGCGTAGAGGGTAGCGGGGGGGCAGATACGCAGTATTTT
TRBV7-3	TRBJ2-3	TRBD2	-	CASSLGLAGGDTQYF	TGTGCCAGCAGCTTAGGGCTAGCGGGAGGAGATACGCAGTATTTT
TRBV6-5	TRBJ1-4	TRBD1	-	CASSWDRGGEKLFF	TGTGCCAGCAGTTGGGACAGGGGAGGGGAAAAACTGTTTTTT
TRBV25-1	TRBJ1-2	TRBD1	-	CASSPWDRENGYTF	TGTGCCAGCAGTCCCTGGGACAGGGAAAATGGCTACACCTTC
TRBV11-2	TRBJ1-6	TRBD1	-	CASSLIPGGSPLHF	TGTGCCAGCAGCTTAATTCCAGGGGGCTCACCCCTCCACTTT
TRBV25-1	TRBJ2-4	TRBD1	few	CASSEYKDRNIQYF	TGTGCCAGCAGTGAATATAAGGACAGGAATATTCAGTACTTC
TRBV7-8	TRBJ1-5	-	few	CASSLTTRRGGQFSNQPQHF	TGTGCCAGCAGCTTAACCACGAGAAGGGGGGGCCAATTTAGCAATCAGCCCCAGCATTTT
TRBV6-2/TRBV6-3	TRBJ2-2	TRBD2	-	CASSLLAGGPGELFF	TGTGCCAGCAGTTTACTAGCGGGAGGGCCCGGGGAGCTGTTTTTT
TRBV27	TRBJ1-1	-	-	CASRLDRFAEAFF	TGTGCCAGCAGGCTCGACAGGTTCGCTGAAGCTTTCTTT
TRBV11-3	TRBJ2-1	-	-	CASSLRTASTYNEQFF	TGTGCCAGCAGCCTCCGGACAGCCTCTACCTACAATGAGCAGTTCTTC
TRBV5-1	TRBJ1-2	-	once	CASSLATTGDGYTF	TGCGCCAGCAGCTTGGCCACTACGGGGGATGGCTACACCTTC
TRBV5-5	TRBJ2-5	TRBD1	once	CASRGAMTGGKETQYF	TGTGCCAGCAGGGGTGCCATGACAGGGGGGAAAGAGACCCAGTACTTC
TRBV9	TRBJ1-2	TRBD1	once	CASSFQGQAHLYGYTF	TGTGCCAGCAGCTTCCAGGGACAGGCCCACCTGTATGGCTACACCTTC
TRBV18	TRBJ2-6	-	-	CASSPPWSPGANVLTF	TGTGCCAGCTCACCACCGTGGAGCCCTGGGGCCAACGTCCTGACTTTC
TRBV6-5	TRBJ2-1	TRBD2	-	CASSYSVAGGVNEQFF	TGTGCCAGCAGTTACTCGGTAGCGGGAGGGGTCAATGAGCAGTTCTTC
TRBV7-2	TRBJ2-2	-	-	CASSVEGYTGELFF	TGTGCCAGCAGCGTGGAGGGATACACCGGGGAGCTGTTTTTT
TRBV7-2	TRBJ1-5	-	-	CASSSSRGGQQPQHF	TGTGCCAGCAGCTCCTCCCGCGGGGGGCAACAGCCCCAGCATTTT
TRBV11-3	TRBJ1-3	-	-	CASSFARGTIYF	TGTGCCAGCAGCTTCGCGCGGGGCACCATATATTTT
TRBV5-1	TRBJ2-1	TRBD2	-	CASSRQSGSPYNEQFF	TGCGCCAGCAGCCGTCAAAGCGGGAGCCCCTACAATGAGCAGTTCTTC
TRBV11-3	TRBJ2-3	TRBD2	-	CASSRLAGGTDTQYF	TGTGCCAGCAGCCGTCTAGCGGGAGGCACAGATACGCAGTATTTT
TRBV6-5	TRBJ1-5	-	-	CASSYPRQGNNQPQHF	TGTGCCAGCAGTTACCCCCGCCAGGGGAACAATCAGCCCCAGCATTTT
TRBV28	TRBJ2-2	TRBD2	-	CASSLKLTSGIAGELFF	TGTGCCAGCAGTTTAAAGTTGACTAGCGGGATAGCCGGGGAGCTGTTTTTT
TRBV28	TRBJ2-1	-	-	CASSLDLSSYNEQFF	TGTGCCAGCAGTTTGGACTTAAGCTCCTACAATGAGCAGTTCTTC
TRBV20-1	TRBJ1-2	-	-	CSASRDYGYTF	TGCAGTGCTAGCCGGGATTATGGCTACACCTTC
TRBV7-9	TRBJ1-3	TRBD1	-	CASSSKGAGASSSGDTIYF	TGTGCCAGCAGCTCTAAGGGGGCAGGGGCCAGCTCTTCGGGGGACACCATATATTTT
TRBV20-1	TRBJ1-2	-	-	CSARLGHGYTF	TGCAGTGCTAGATTGGGCCATGGCTACACCTTC
TRBV7-9	TRBJ1-1	-	-	CASSLPGLNTEAFF	TGTGCCAGCAGCTTACCAGGGCTTAACACTGAAGCTTTCTTT
TRBV28	TRBJ1-4	TRBD1	-	CASLRDRGEKLFF	TGTGCCAGCCTCCGGGACAGGGGTGAAAAACTGTTTTTT
TRBV27	TRBJ2-2	-	-	CASGGASTGELFF	TGTGCCAGCGGGGGCGCGTCCACCGGGGAGCTGTTTTTT
TRBV7-8	TRBJ2-1	TRBD2	-	CASSLMGASGMNEQFF	TGTGCCAGCAGCTTAATGGGGGCTAGCGGGATGAATGAGCAGTTCTTC
TRBV19	TRBJ2-5	TRBD2	-	CASSISSGRAGGETQYF	TGTGCCAGTAGTATCTCTAGCGGGAGGGCCGGAGGGGAGACCCAGTACTTC
TRBV28	TRBJ2-3	TRBD2	-	CASSYRGGSGTDTQYF	TGTGCCAGCAGTTACCGCGGCGGGAGTGGCACAGATACGCAGTATTTT
TRBV30	TRBJ1-4	-	-	CAWKSERNEKLFF	TGTGCCTGGAAAAGCGAGAGAAATGAAAAACTGTTTTTT
TRBV4-2	TRBJ2-1	-	-	CASSQDTGEQFF	TGTGCCAGCAGCCAAGATACAGGTGAGCAGTTCTTC
TRBV15	TRBJ1-2	-	-	CATSRDLGGYGYTF	TGTGCCACCAGCAGAGATTTAGGGGGCTATGGCTACACCTTC
TRBV27	TRBJ2-7	-	-	CARGGLGSQYF	TGTGCCAGGGGGGGTTTGGGTTCGCAGTACTTC
TRBV24-1	TRBJ2-2	TRBD2	few	CATSDLPTSANTGELFF	TGTGCCACCAGTGATTTGCCCACTAGCGCGAACACCGGGGAGCTGTTTTTT
TRBV30	TRBJ2-7	-	few	CAWSARRWGHEQYF	TGTGCCTGGAGTGCCCGCAGGTGGGGGCACGAGCAGTACTTC
TRBV2	TRBJ1-6	TRBD1	-	CASRDRGRVSPLHF	TGTGCCAGCAGGGACAGGGGGCGAGTGTCACCCCTCCACTTT